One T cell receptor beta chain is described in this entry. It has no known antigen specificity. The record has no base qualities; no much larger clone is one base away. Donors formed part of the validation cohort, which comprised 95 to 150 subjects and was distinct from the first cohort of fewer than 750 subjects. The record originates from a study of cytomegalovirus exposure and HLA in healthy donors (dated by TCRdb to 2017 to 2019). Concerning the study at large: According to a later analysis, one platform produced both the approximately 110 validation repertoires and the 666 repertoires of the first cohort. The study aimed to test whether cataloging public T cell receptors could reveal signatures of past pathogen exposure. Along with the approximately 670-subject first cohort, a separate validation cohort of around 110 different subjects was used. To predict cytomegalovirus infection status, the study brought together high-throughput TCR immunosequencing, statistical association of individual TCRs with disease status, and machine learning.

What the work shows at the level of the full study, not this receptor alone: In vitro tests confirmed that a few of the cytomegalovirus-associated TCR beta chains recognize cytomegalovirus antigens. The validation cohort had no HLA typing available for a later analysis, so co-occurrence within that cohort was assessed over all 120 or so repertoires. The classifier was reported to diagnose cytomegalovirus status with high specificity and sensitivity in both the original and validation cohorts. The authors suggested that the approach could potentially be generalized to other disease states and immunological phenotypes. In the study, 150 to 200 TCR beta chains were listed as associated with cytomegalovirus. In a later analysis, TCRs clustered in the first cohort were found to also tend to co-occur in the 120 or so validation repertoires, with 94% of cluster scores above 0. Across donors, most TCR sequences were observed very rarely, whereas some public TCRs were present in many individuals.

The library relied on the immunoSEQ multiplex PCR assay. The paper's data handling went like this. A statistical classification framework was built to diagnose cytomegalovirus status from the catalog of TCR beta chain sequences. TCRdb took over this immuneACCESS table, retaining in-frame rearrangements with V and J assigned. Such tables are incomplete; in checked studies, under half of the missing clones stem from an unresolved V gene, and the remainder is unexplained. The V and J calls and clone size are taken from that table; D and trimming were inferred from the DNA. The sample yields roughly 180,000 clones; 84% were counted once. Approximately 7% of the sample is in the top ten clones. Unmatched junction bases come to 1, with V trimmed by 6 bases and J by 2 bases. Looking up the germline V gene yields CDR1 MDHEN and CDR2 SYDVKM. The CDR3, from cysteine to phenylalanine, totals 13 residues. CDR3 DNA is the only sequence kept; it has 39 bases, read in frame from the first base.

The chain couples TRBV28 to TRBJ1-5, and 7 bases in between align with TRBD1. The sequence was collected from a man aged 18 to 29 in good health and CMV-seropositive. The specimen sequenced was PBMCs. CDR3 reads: CASRDRGNQPQHF. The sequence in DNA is TGTGCCAGCAGAGACAGGGGCAATCAGCCCCAGCATTTT.